This T cell receptor beta chain was retrieved from a study of blood T cells in healthy people across ages. Overall study results and limits: Conclusively comparing naive with antigen-experienced cells was impossible with unsorted PBMCs. A roughly linear fall in TCR beta diversity per million T cells was seen with increasing age.

For the second PCR, which ran for about 6 to 12 cycles, a sample-barcoded 5' primer and a J-beta primer mix were used. Each cDNA molecule was tagged by a template-switch adaptor that had 12 random nucleotides. All samples gave at least 2.5 million CDR3-containing paired-end reads. TCRdb called the 5' RACE reads again in MiXCR, with one record for every CDR3 protein. The top ten clones hold under 65% of a sample with about 400,000 distinct CDR3 sequences, approximately 47% of them seen once. In this sample, this clonotype turned up many times. As yet, its antigen is unknown. This clonotype was obtained from a man in his sixties in good health. The sequenced sample consisted of blood.

In DNA, the CDR3 is TGTGCCAGCAGCTTAACGGCACGGGTTACTAACTATGGCTACACCTTC. Protein: CASSLTARVTNYGYTF. The chain joins TRBV7-2 to TRBJ1-2; D uncertain. The CDR3 runs to 16 residues. Trimming pared 2 bases from V and 0 bases from J, leaving 13 bases between. The germline CDR1 and CDR2 sequences are SGHTA and FQGNSA.